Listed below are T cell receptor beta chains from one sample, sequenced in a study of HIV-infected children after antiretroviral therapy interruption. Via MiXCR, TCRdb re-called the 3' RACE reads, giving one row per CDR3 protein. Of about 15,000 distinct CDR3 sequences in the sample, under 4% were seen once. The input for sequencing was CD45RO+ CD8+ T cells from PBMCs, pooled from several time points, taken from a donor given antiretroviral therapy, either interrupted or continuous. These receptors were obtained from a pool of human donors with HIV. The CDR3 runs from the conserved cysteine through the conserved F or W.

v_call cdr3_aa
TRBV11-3 CASEGRKETQYF
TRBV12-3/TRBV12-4 CASTRKWAFMNTEAFF
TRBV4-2 CASSPTTGGGTEAFF
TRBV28 CASSFILLAGEQSNTGELFF
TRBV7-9 CASRPTEAYTDTQYF
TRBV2 CASSVREFNSPLHF
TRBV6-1 CATKGGFYGDTEAFF
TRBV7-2 CASSSLWTSRAFMNTEAFF
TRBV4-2 CASSQDGEGPPDTQYF
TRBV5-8 CASSFRWGAGDTQYF
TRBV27 CASSFLDRQETQYF
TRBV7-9 CAPGTSGGVLDEQFF
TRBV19 CASSSSTRGEQFF
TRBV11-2 CASSSSGTTQTRNEQFF
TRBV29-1 CSAGLFSTDTQYF
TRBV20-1 CSAREEGSSPYNEQFF
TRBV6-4 CASSETGTSEQYF
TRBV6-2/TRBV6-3 CASSPDSGRASDEQFF
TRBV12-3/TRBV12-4 CASTGPGGYEQYF
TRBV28 CASSLPTGAETQYF
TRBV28 CASADPTYEQYF
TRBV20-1 CSARGGLDYEQYF
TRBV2 CTSSDRYTF
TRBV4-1 CASSQGWGLNAGELFF
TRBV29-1 CSVGGPEETQYF
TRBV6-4 CASSAEDNSPLHF